These T cell receptor beta chains were read from a single sample in a study of OX40 agonist ivuxolimab in advanced cancers. TCRdb keeps only in-frame clones here, not all; method: immunoSEQ multiplex PCR. The table has 75,000 to 80,000 clones, about 85% seen once. The sequencing here drew on CD4+ or CD8+ T cells sorted from blood, taken in a trial of the OX40 agonist ivuxolimab. Every receptor here comes from an adult with an advanced solid tumor such as melanoma, head and neck, liver or kidney cancer. CDR3s include the opening cysteine and the closing phenylalanine or tryptophan. A D gene is named only where the DNA matches it firmly. Clone sizes are given selectively: once, few, many, or a class where the clone is expanded.

d_call,v_call,clone_size,j_call,cdr3_aa,cdr3_nt
-,TRBV19,-,TRBJ2-5,CASSIGTLAGQTQYF,TGTGCCAGTAGTATAGGGACGTTGGCAGGGCAGACCCAGTACTTC
TRBD1,TRBV5-4,-,TRBJ2-4,CASSLAQGAKNIQYF,TGTGCCAGCAGCTTGGCACAGGGGGCGAAAAACATTCAGTACTTC
TRBD2,TRBV7-2,-,TRBJ2-5,CASSLGGTSGKETQYF,TGTGCCAGCAGCTTAGGAGGGACTAGCGGTAAAGAGACCCAGTACTTC
-,TRBV4-2,-,TRBJ2-3,CASSQGLGGSTDTQYF,TGTGCCAGCAGCCAAGGATTGGGGGGAAGCACAGATACGCAGTATTTT
-,TRBV6-1,-,TRBJ2-7,CASSVGGSNSYEQYF,TGTGCCAGCAGTGTTGGGGGGTCTAATTCCTACGAGCAGTACTTC
-,TRBV19,few,TRBJ1-3,CASTEGHSGNTIYF,TGTGCCAGTACGGAGGGCCACTCTGGAAACACCATATATTTT
TRBD1,TRBV7-3,-,TRBJ2-2,CASSGTGFTGELFF,TGTGCCAGCAGCGGGACAGGGTTTACCGGGGAGCTGTTTTTT
-,TRBV11-2,-,TRBJ2-7,CASSLDHSAAYEQYF,TGTGCCAGCAGCTTAGATCATTCAGCTGCCTACGAGCAGTACTTC
TRBD2,TRBV7-7,-,TRBJ2-2,CASSLGLAGAETGELFF,TGTGCCAGCAGCTTGGGTCTAGCGGGAGCGGAGACCGGGGAGCTGTTTTTT
-,TRBV18,-,TRBJ2-5,CASSPGLIQETQYF,TGTGCCAGCTCCCCAGGGTTAATACAAGAGACCCAGTACTTC
-,TRBV7-7,-,TRBJ1-5,CASSSQQSQPQHF,TGTGCCAGCAGCTCACAGCAGAGTCAGCCCCAGCATTTT
TRBD2,TRBV6-1,-,TRBJ2-3,CASSGLAGGPDTQYF,TGTGCCAGCAGTGGACTAGCGGGGGGACCAGATACGCAGTATTTT
TRBD1,TRBV5-4,-,TRBJ1-1,CASSADRVAEAFF,TGTGCCAGCAGCGCGGACAGGGTAGCTGAAGCTTTCTTT
-,TRBV5-1,-,TRBJ1-5,CASSLSGSSNQPQHF,TGCGCCAGCAGCTTGTCCGGGAGTAGCAATCAGCCCCAGCATTTT
TRBD2,TRBV5-1,-,TRBJ2-2,CASSAPTSASNTGELFF,TGCGCCAGCAGCGCGCCAACTAGCGCCTCGAACACCGGGGAGCTGTTTTTT
TRBD2,TRBV18,-,TRBJ2-1,CASSNSLAGAANEQFF,TGTGCCAGCTCAAACTCACTAGCGGGAGCGGCCAATGAGCAGTTCTTC
TRBD2,TRBV5-4,-,TRBJ2-3,CASIPRGTSGLGSDTQYF,TGTGCCAGCATCCCGAGGGGGACTAGCGGTCTTGGGTCAGATACGCAGTATTTT
TRBD1,TRBV5-1,-,TRBJ1-2,CASRWDRGLYGYTF,TGCGCCAGTAGGTGGGACAGGGGACTATATGGCTACACCTTC
-,TRBV29-1,-,TRBJ1-2,CSVSGGYTF,TGCAGCGTTAGTGGGGGCTACACCTTC
TRBD2,TRBV6-5,-,TRBJ2-3,CASRTSGLTDTQYF,TGTGCCAGCAGGACTAGCGGGCTCACAGATACGCAGTATTTT
-,TRBV7-9,-,TRBJ2-5,CASSHLTTRETQYF,TGTGCCAGCAGCCACCTGACTACCCGCGAGACCCAGTACTTC
-,TRBV28,-,TRBJ1-2,CASRLQANYGYTF,TGTGCCAGCAGATTACAGGCAAACTATGGCTACACCTTC
TRBD2,TRBV4-3,once,TRBJ2-2,CASSQGLAVDTGELSF,TGCGCCAGCAGCCAAGGGCTAGCGGTGGACACCGGGGAGCTGTCTTTT
-,TRBV18,-,TRBJ2-7,CASSADSRSREQYF,TGTGCCAGCTCGGCGGACAGCAGGTCCCGGGAGCAGTACTTC
TRBD2,TRBV2,-,TRBJ2-7,CASSDPSGGPSSYEQYF,TGTGCCAGCAGTGACCCTAGCGGGGGACCCAGCTCCTACGAGCAGTACTTC
TRBD1,TRBV7-6,-,TRBJ2-7,CASSAGTGGYEQYF,TGTGCCAGCAGCGCCGGGACAGGGGGCTACGAGCAGTACTTC
TRBD1,TRBV9,-,TRBJ2-7,CASSVSHRGTGEQYF,TGTGCCAGCAGCGTCTCGCACAGGGGGACTGGGGAGCAGTACTTC
TRBD2,TRBV7-2,-,TRBJ2-3,CASSSQSGAYTDTQYF,TGTGCCAGCAGCTCACAGAGCGGGGCCTACACAGATACGCAGTATTTT
-,TRBV11-3,medium-sized,TRBJ1-1,CASSLDLGRGEAFF,TGTGCCAGCAGCTTAGATCTGGGACGGGGTGAAGCTTTCTTT
-,TRBV6-6,-,TRBJ1-6,CASSLTGYDDSPLHF,TGTGCCAGCAGCCTTACAGGGTACGACGATTCACCCCTCCACTTT
-,TRBV5-5,-,TRBJ2-2,CASSLYLWGTGELFF,TGTGCCAGCAGCTTGTATTTGTGGGGAACCGGGGAGCTGTTTTTT
-,TRBV11-3,-,TRBJ1-3,CASSLGRGNTIYF,TGTGCCAGCAGCTTAGGCCGAGGAAACACCATATATTTT
-,TRBV13,-,TRBJ1-5,CASRLPRISNQPQHF,TGTGCCAGCAGATTGCCACGAATAAGCAATCAGCCCCAGCATTTT
TRBD1,TRBV5-1,-,TRBJ1-1,CASSKGQGIFVTEAFF,TGCGCCAGCAGCAAGGGACAGGGGATTTTCGTCACTGAAGCTTTCTTT
-,TRBV7-2,-,TRBJ2-7,CASSLRGRPNSYEQYF,TGTGCCAGCAGCCTGAGGGGCCGCCCGAACTCCTACGAGCAGTACTTC